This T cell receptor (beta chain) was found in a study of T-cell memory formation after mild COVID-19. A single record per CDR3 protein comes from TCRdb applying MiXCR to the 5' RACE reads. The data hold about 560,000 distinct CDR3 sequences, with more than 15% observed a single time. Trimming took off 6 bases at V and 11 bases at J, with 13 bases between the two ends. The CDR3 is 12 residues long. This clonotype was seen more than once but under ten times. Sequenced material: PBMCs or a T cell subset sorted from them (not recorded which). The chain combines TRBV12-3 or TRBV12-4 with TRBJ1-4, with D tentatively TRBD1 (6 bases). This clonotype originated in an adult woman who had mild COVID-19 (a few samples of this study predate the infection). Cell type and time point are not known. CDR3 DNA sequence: TGTGCCAGCAGCCTCGGACAGCCGAAACTGTTTTTT. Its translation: CASSLGQPKLFF.